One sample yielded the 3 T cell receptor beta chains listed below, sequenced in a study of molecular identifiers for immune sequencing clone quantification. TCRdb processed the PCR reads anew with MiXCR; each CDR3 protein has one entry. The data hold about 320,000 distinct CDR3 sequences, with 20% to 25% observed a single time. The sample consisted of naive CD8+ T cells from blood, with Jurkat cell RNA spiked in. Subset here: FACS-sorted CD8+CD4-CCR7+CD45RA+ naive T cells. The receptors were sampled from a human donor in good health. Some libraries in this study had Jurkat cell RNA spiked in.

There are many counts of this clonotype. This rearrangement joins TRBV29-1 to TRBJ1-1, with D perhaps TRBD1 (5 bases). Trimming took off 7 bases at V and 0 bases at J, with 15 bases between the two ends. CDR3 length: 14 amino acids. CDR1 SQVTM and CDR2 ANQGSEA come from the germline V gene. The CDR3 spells CSAYPGRVNTEAFF. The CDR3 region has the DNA TGCAGCGCTTACCCGGGGCGTGTGAACACTGAAGCTTTCTTT.

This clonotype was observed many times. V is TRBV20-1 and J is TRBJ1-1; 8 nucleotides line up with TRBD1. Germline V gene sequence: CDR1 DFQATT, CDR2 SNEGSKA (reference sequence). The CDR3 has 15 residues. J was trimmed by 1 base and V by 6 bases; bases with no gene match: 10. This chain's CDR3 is CSAIPDRGQNTEAFF. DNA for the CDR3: TGCAGTGCGATCCCCGACAGGGGACAGAACACTGAAGCTTTCTTT.

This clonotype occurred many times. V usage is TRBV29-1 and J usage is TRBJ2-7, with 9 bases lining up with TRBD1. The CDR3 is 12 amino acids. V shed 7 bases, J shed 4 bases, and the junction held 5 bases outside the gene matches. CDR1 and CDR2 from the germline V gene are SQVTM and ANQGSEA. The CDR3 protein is CSAWDREYEQYF. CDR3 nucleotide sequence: TGCAGCGCCTGGGACAGGGAGTACGAGCAGTACTTC.